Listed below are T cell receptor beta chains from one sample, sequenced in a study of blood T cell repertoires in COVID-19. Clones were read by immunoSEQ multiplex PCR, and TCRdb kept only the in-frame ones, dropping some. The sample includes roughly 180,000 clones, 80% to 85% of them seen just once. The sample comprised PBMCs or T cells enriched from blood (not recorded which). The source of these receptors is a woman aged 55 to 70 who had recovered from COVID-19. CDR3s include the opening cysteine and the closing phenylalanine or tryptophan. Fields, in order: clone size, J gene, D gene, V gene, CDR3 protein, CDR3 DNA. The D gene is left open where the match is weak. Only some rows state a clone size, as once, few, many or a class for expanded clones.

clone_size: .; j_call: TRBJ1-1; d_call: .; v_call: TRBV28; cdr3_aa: CASSSTQNTEAFF; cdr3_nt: TGTGCCAGCAGCTCCACACAGAACACTGAAGCTTTCTTT
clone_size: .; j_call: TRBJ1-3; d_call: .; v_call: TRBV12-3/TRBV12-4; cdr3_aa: CASSFTPDTIYF; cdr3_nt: TGTGCCAGCAGTTTCACTCCGGACACCATATATTTT
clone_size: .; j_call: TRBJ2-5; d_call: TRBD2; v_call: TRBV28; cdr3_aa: CASSLGLAGGETQYF; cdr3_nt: TGTGCCAGCAGTTTAGGGCTAGCGGGAGGGGAGACCCAGTACTTC
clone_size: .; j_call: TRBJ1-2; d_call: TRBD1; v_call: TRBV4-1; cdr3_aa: CASSQDRQGRGGYTF; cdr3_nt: TGCGCCAGCAGCCAAGATCGACAGGGACGGGGTGGCTACACCTTC
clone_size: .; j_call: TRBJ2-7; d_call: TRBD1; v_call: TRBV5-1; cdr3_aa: CASRVGTGGYEQYF; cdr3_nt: TGCGCCAGCAGGGTCGGGACAGGGGGGTACGAGCAGTACTTC
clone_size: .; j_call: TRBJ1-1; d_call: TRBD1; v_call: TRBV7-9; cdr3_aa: CASSRGQGLNTEAFF; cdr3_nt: TGTGCCAGCAGCCGCGGACAGGGTTTGAACACTGAAGCTTTCTTT
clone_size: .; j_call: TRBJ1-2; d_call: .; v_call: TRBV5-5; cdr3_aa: CASSLDVTGLSYGYTF; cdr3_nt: TGTGCCAGCAGCTTGGACGTTACAGGGTTGAGCTATGGCTACACCTTC
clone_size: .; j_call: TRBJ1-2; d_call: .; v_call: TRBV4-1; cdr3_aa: CASSQLSTGPNYGYTF; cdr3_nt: TGCGCCAGCAGCCAACTCAGTACAGGCCCTAACTATGGCTACACCTTC
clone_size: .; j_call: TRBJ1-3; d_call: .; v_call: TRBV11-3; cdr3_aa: CASSLSQGNTIYF; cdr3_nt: TGTGCCAGCAGCTTATCGCAGGGAAACACCATATATTTT
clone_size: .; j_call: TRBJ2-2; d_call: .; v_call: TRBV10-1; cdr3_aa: CASGASYTGELFF; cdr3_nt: TGCGCCAGCGGGGCATCGTACACCGGGGAGCTGTTTTTT
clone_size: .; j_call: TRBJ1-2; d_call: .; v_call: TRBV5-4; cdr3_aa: CASSHPNSQARGYTF; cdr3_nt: TGTGCCAGCAGCCACCCCAATTCACAGGCTAGGGGCTACACCTTC
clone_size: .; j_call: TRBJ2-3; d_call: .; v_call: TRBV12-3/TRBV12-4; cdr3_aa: CASSSRQRDTQYF; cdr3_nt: TGTGCCAGCAGTTCCCGACAGCGAGATACGCAGTATTTT
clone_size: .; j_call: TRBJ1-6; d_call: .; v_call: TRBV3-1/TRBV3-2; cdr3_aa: CASSQQRGSPLHF; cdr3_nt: TGTGCCAGCAGCCAGCAGAGAGGATCACCCCTCCACTTT
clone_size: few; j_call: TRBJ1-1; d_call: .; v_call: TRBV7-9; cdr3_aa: CASSLDEGGAAEAFF; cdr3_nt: TGTGCCAGCAGCTTAGATGAGGGCGGCGCAGCTGAAGCTTTCTTT
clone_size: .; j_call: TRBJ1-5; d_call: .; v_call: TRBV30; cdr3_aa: CAWGYGMAGNQPQHF; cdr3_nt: TGTGCCTGGGGCTACGGGATGGCGGGCAATCAGCCCCAGCATTTT
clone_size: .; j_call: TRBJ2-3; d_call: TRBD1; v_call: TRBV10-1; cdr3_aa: CASSKGTGGADTQYF; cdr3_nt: TGCGCCAGCAGTAAGGGGACAGGGGGCGCAGATACGCAGTATTTT
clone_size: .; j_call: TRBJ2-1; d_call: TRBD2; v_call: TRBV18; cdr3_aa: CASSPPSAGGGNEQFF; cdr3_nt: TGTGCCAGCTCACCACCGTCAGCGGGGGGAGGGAATGAGCAGTTCTTC
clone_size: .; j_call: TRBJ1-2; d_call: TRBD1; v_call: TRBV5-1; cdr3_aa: CASSDGTGGSYGYTF; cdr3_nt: TGCGCCAGCAGCGATGGGACAGGGGGAAGCTATGGCTACACCTTC
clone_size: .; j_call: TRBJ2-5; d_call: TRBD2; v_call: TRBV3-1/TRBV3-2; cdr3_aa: CASSQGGGQETQYF; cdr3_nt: TGTGCCAGCAGCCAAGGGGGGGGGCAAGAGACCCAGTACTTC
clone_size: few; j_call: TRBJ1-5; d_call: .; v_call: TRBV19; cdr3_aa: CASSGQYSNQPQHF; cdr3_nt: TGTGCCAGTAGTGGACAGTATAGCAATCAGCCCCAGCATTTT
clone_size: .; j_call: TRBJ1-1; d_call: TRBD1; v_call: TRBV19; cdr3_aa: CASSIENRGNTEAFF; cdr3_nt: TGTGCCAGTAGTATAGAGAACAGGGGGAACACTGAAGCTTTCTTT
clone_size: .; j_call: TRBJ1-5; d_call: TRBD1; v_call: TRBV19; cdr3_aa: CASSPLQGASGQPQHF; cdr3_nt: TGTGCCAGTAGTCCTCTACAGGGGGCGTCTGGTCAGCCCCAGCATTTT
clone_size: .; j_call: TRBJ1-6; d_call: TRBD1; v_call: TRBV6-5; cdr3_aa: CASCNHDRENSPLHF; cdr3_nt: TGTGCCAGCTGCAACCATGACAGGGAAAATTCACCCCTCCACTTT
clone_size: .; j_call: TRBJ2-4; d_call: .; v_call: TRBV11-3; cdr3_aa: CASSLGGGAGNIQYF; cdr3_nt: TGTGCCAGCAGCTTAGGCGGTGGTGCCGGAAACATTCAGTACTTC
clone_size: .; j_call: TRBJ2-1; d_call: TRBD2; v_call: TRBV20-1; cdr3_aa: CSASLAGPSYNEQFF; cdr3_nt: TGCAGTGCTAGTCTAGCGGGCCCCTCCTACAATGAGCAGTTCTTC
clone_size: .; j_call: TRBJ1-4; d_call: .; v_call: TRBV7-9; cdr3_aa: CASSLTSGAKEKLFF; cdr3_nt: TGTGCCAGCAGCTTGACTTCAGGGGCAAAAGAAAAACTGTTTTTT
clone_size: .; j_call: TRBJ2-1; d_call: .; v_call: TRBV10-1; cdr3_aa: CASTPGHRNNEQFF; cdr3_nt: TGCGCCAGCACCCCGGGACATAGAAACAATGAGCAGTTCTTC
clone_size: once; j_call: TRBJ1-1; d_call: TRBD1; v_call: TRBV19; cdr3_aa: CASSSRDRRTEAFF; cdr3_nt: TGTGCCAGTAGTTCCCGGGACAGGAGGACTGAAGCTTTCTTT
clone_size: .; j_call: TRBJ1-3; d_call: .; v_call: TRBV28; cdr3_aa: CASSTRGGRNSGNTIYF; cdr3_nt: TGTGCCAGCAGTACCCGGGGGGGGCGTAACTCTGGAAACACCATATATTTT
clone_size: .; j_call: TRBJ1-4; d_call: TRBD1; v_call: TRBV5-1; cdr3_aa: CASSLAGTVNEKLFF; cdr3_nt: TGCGCCAGCAGCTTGGCCGGGACAGTTAATGAAAAACTGTTTTTT
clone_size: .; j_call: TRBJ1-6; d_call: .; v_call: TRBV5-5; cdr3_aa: CASSLEKPGVSPLHF; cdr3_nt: TGTGCCAGCAGCTTGGAGAAGCCAGGGGTGTCACCCCTCCACTTT
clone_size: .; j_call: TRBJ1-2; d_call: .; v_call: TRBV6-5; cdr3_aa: CASTGYYGYTF; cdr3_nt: TGTGCCAGTACAGGGTACTATGGCTACACCTTC
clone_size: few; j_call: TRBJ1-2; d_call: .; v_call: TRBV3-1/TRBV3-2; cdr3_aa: CASSQATGNYGYTF; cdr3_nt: TGTGCCAGCAGCCAAGCAACCGGGAACTATGGCTACACCTTC
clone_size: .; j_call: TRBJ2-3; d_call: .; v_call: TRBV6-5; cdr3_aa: CASSRLEDTQYF; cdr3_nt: TGTGCCAGCTCCAGGCTGGAAGATACGCAGTATTTT
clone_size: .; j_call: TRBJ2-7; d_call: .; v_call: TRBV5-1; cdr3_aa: CASSIRRDYEQYF; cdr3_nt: TGCGCCAGCAGCATTAGACGGGACTACGAGCAGTACTTC
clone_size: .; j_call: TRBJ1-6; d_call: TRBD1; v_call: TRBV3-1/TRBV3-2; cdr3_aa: CASSQAGTGSSPLHF; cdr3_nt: TGTGCCAGCAGCCAAGCCGGGACAGGTAGTTCACCCCTCCACTTT
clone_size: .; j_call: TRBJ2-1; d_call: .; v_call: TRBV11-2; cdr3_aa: CASGSSSVDNEQFF; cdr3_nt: TGTGCCAGCGGATCGTCTAGCGTCGACAATGAGCAGTTCTTC
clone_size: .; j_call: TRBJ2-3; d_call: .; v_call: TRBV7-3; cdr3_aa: CASSLYTDTQYF; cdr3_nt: TGTGCCAGCAGCCTATACACAGATACGCAGTATTTT
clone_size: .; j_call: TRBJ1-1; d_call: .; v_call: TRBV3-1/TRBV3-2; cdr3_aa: CASSQDPVNTEAFF; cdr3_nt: TGTGCCAGCAGCCAAGACCCCGTGAACACTGAAGCTTTCTTT
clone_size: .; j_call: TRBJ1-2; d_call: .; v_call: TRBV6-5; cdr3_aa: CASRITGNYGYTF; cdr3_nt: TGTGCCAGCAGAATTACAGGGAACTATGGCTACACCTTC
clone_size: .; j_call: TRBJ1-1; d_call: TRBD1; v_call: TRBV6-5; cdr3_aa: CASSRQGNTEAFF; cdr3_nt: TGTGCCAGCAGTAGACAGGGGAACACTGAAGCTTTCTTT
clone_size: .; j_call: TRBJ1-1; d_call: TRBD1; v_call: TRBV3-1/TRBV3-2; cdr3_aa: CASSPLGQGATDTEAFF; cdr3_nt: TGTGCCAGCAGCCCGTTGGGACAGGGAGCGACGGACACTGAAGCTTTCTTT
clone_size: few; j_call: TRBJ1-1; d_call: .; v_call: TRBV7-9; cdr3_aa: CASSRTLTEAFF; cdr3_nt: TGTGCCAGCAGCCGAACTCTCACTGAAGCTTTCTTT
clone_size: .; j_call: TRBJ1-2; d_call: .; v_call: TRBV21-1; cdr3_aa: CASSKVRVTSTLYGYTF; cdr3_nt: TGTGCCAGCAGCAAAGTTCGGGTCACGTCAACCCTCTATGGCTACACCTTC
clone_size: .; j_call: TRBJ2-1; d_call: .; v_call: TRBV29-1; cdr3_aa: CSVKVLQGNNEQFF; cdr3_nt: TGCAGCGTAAAGGTTTTACAGGGAAACAATGAGCAGTTCTTC
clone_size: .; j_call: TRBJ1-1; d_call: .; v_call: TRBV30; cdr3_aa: CACGLVNTEAFF; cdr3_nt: TGTGCCTGCGGGTTGGTTAACACTGAAGCTTTCTTT
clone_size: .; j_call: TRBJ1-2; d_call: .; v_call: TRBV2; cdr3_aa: CASKETAKYGYTF; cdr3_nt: TGTGCCAGCAAAGAGACAGCCAAGTATGGCTACACCTTC